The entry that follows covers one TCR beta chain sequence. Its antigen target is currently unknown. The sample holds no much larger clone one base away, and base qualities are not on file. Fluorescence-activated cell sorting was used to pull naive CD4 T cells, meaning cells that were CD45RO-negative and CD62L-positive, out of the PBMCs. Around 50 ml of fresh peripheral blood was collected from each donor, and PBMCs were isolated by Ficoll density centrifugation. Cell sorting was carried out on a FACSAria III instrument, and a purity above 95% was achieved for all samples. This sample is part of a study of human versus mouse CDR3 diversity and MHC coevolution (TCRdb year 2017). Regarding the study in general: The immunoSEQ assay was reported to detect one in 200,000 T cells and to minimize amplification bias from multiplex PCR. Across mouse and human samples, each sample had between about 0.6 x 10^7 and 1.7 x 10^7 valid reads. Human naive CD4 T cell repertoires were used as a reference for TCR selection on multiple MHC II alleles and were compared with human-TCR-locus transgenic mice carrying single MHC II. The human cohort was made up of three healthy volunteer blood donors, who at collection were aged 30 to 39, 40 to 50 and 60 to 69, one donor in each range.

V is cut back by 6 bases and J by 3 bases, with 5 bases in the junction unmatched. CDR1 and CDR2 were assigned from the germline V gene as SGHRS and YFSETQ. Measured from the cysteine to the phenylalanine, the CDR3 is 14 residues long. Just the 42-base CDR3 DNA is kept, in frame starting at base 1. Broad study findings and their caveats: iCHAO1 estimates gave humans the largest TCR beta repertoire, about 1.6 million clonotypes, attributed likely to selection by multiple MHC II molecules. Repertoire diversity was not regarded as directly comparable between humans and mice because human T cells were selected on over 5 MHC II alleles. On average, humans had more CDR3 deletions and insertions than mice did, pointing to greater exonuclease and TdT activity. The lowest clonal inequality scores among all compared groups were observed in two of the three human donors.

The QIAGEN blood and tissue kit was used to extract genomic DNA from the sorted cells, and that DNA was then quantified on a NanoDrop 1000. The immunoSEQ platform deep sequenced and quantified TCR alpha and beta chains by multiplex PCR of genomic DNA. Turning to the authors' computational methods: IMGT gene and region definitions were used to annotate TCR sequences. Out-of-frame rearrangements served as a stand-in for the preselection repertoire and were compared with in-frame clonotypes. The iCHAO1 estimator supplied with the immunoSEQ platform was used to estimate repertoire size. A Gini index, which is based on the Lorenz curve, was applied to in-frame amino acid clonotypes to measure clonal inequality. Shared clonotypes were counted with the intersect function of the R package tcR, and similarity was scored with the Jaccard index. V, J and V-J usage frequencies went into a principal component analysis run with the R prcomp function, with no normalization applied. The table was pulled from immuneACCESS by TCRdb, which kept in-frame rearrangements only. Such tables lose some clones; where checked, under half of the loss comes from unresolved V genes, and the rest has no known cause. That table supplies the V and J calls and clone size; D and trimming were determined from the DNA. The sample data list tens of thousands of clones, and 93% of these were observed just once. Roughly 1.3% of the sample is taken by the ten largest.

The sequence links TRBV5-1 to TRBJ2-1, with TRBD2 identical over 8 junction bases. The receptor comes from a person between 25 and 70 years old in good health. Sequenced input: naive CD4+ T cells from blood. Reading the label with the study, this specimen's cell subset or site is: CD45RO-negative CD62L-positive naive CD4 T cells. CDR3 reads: CASTTSGVYNEQFF. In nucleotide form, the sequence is TGCGCCAGCACAACTAGCGGCGTCTACAATGAGCAGTTCTTC.